Shown below are 8 T cell receptor beta chains from a single sample sequenced in a study of vaccination and CD4 T cells after COVID-19. These receptors have no identified antigens. Sequencing of the DNA from cultured CD4+ T cells was carried out with the Oncomine TCR Beta short-read assay. One entry per CDR3 protein results from TCRdb running MiXCR on the PCR reads. The table records about 15,000 distinct CDR3 sequences, around half of them present only once. The treatment denotes: roughly ten-day PBMC culture with coronavirus spike peptide pools or control peptides (ViraFEST assay). Material: CD4+ T cells from blood, cultured in vitro, obtained before SARS-CoV-2 vaccination. The receptors were sampled from a human donor who had recovered from COVID-19.

V is TRBV7-2 and J is TRBJ2-3, with a possible D match to TRBD2 (6 bases). The germline V gene encodes CDR1 SGHTA and CDR2 FQGNSA. Trimming shortened V by 0 bases and J by 3 bases, and 10 bases separated the two germline ends. The length of the CDR3 is 15 residues. CDR3 in DNA: TGTGCCAGCAGCTTAGCCGGGAGAGTGACAGATACGCAGTATTTT. This sequence encodes CASSLAGRVTDTQYF.

This clonotype occurred a few times. The V gene is TRBV6-1, the J gene TRBJ2-5; 8 nucleotides line up with TRBD1. From germline, CDR1 is MNHNS and CDR2 SASEGT. The trim removed 6 bases at V and 4 bases at J, leaving 19 bases unmatched. This CDR3 has 18 amino acids. CDR3 residues: CASRARPGKGQEGETQYF. In DNA, the CDR3 is TGTGCCAGCAGAGCCCGTCCGGGGAAGGGACAGGAGGGAGAGACCCAGTACTTC.

The gene calls are TRBV11-2 and TRBJ1-6, with D possibly being TRBD1 (5 bases). Germline CDR1 and CDR2: SGHAT and FQNNGV. Deletions cut 5 bases from V and 7 bases from J, with 15 bases between. CDR3 length equals 15 residues. CDR3 protein: CASSPTGGRNSPLHF. The CDR3 DNA follows: TGTGCCAGCAGCCCCACCGGGGGGAGAAATTCACCCCTCCACTTT.

This clonotype came up once. J is TRBJ2-2 and V is TRBV27, with 7 positions matching TRBD1. CDR1 and CDR2 from the germline V gene are MNHEY and SMNVEV (reference sequence). The CDR3 runs to 14 residues. The trim removed 6 bases at V and 0 bases at J, leaving 1 base unmatched. The CDR3 sequence: CASRDRTNTGELFF. Here the CDR3 DNA reads TGTGCCAGCAGGGACAGGACGAACACCGGGGAGCTGTTTTTT.

V and J are TRBV6-2 or TRBV6-3 and TRBJ2-6, with TRBD1 matching over 9 bases. V lost 6 bases, J lost 2 bases, and 8 bases stayed unmatched. The CDR3 extends over 17 amino acids. Germline CDR1 is MNHEY and CDR2 is SVGEGT. CDR3 DNA: TGTGCCAGCAGCCACAGGGGGCGCGTCGCTGGGGCCAACGTCCTGACTTTC. It is translated as CASSHRGRVAGANVLTF.

In its sample, this clonotype was seen a few times. The rearrangement links TRBV5-4 to TRBJ2-2; D perhaps matches TRBD1 (6 bases). This CDR3 comprises 14 residues. CDR1 is SGHNT and CDR2 is YYREEE in the germline V gene (reference sequence). V lost 7 bases to trimming and J lost 0 bases, with 10 bases between them. The CDR3 protein is CASRQATNTGELFF. For the CDR3, the DNA is TGTGCCAGCCGACAGGCAACGAACACCGGGGAGCTGTTTTTT.

This clonotype was counted a few times. V usage is TRBV20-1 and J usage is TRBJ2-5; 8 nucleotides match TRBD1. V lost 1 base to trimming and J lost 5 bases; unmatched junction nucleotides: 3. Germline V gene lookup returns CDR1 DFQATT and CDR2 SNEGSKA (reference sequence). The CDR3 spans 13 residues. This CDR3 reads CSARGRGRETQYF. CDR3 DNA sequence: TGCAGTGCTAGAGGCAGGGGGCGGGAGACCCAGTACTTC.

The chain links TRBV20-1 to TRBJ2-7; 9 bases align to TRBD1. The J segment lost 2 bases and the V segment lost 0 bases, leaving 5 bases of the junction unmatched. The CDR3 is 15 amino acids. The germline gives CDR1 DFQATT, CDR2 SNEGSKA (reference sequence). CDR3 DNA: TGCAGTGCTAGAGACGGACAGGGGCTAGCCTACGAGCAGTACTTC. Its translation: CSARDGQGLAYEQYF.